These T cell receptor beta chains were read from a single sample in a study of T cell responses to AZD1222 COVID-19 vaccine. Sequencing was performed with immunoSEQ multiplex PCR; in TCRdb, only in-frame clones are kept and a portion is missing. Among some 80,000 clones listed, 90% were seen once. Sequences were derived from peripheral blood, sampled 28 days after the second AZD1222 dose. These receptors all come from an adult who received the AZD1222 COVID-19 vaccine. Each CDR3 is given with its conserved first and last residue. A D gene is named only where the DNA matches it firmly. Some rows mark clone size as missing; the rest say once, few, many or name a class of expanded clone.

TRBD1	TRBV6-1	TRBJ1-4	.	CASSDRTGYEKLFF	TGTGCCAGCAGTGATCGGACAGGGTATGAAAAACTGTTTTTT
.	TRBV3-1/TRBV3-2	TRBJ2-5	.	CASTNPGGGSETQYF	TGTGCCAGCACCAACCCCGGTGGGGGGTCGGAGACCCAGTACTTC
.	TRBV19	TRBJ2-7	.	CASSNLRAANPYEQYF	TGTGCCAGTAGTAATCTACGGGCAGCGAATCCCTACGAGCAGTACTTC
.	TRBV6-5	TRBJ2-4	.	CASSTPEGHIQYF	TGTGCCAGCAGCACTCCCGAGGGACACATTCAGTACTTC
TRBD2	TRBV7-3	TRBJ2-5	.	CASSLAGEIAGQQTQYF	TGTGCCAGCAGCCTCGCGGGGGAGATAGCGGGACAACAGACCCAGTACTTC
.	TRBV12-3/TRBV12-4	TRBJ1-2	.	CASRAGDRDGYTF	TGTGCCAGCAGGGCGGGGGATCGGGATGGCTACACCTTC
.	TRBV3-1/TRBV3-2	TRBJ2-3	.	CASSRGESTDTQYF	TGTGCCAGCAGCCGTGGGGAGAGCACAGATACGCAGTATTTT
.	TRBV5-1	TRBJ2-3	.	CASSFGLATSTDTQYF	TGCGCCAGCAGCTTCGGTCTAGCGACTAGCACAGATACGCAGTATTTT
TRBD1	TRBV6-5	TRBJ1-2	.	CASSPQTGANYGYTF	TGTGCCAGCAGTCCCCAGACAGGGGCCAACTATGGCTACACCTTC
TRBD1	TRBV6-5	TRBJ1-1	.	CASRMRQGGTEAFF	TGTGCCAGCAGGATGAGACAGGGAGGAACTGAAGCTTTCTTT
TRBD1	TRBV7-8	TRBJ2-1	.	CASSLGQGNEQFF	TGTGCCAGCAGCTTAGGACAGGGCAATGAGCAGTTCTTC
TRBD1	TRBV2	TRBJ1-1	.	CASRQGAQGEAFF	TGTGCCAGCAGACAGGGGGCGCAGGGTGAAGCTTTCTTT
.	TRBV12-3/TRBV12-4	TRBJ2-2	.	CASRRTVTGELFF	TGTGCCAGCAGACGGACGGTCACCGGGGAGCTGTTTTTT
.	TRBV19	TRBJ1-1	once	CASSIGPGNTEAFF	TGTGCCAGTAGTATAGGTCCAGGGAACACTGAAGCTTTCTTT
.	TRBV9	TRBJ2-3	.	CASSVASPGGWRADTQYF	TGTGCCAGCAGCGTAGCGAGTCCTGGCGGGTGGAGGGCAGATACGCAGTATTTT
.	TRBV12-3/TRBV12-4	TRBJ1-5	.	CASRGWGGPQHF	TGTGCCAGCAGAGGCTGGGGAGGGCCCCAGCATTTT
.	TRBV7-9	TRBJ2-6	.	CASSSGFSGANVLTF	TGTGCCAGCAGCTCAGGGTTTTCTGGGGCCAACGTCCTGACTTTC
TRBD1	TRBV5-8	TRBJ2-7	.	CATKGQGASYEQYF	TGTGCCACCAAGGGACAGGGGGCATCCTACGAGCAGTACTTC
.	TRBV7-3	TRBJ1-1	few	CASSPGHSNTEAFF	TGTGCCAGCAGCCCGGGACACAGCAACACTGAAGCTTTCTTT
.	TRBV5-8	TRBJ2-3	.	CASSRRGGRDTQYF	TGTGCCAGCAGCCGTAGAGGGGGTAGAGATACGCAGTATTTT
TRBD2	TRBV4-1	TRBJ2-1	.	CASSQEPTSGSYNEQFF	TGCGCCAGCAGCCAAGAGCCGACTAGCGGGAGCTACAATGAGCAGTTCTTC
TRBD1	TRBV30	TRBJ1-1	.	CAWKRDSSEAFF	TGTGCCTGGAAGAGGGACAGCAGTGAAGCTTTCTTT
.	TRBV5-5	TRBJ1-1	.	CASSSITEAFF	TGTGCCAGCAGCTCAATCACTGAAGCTTTCTTT
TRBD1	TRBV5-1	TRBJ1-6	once	CASRPRDRDNSPLHF	TGCGCCAGCCGCCCCCGGGACAGGGATAATTCACCCCTCCACTTT
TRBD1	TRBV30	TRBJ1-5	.	CAWSIGQGGQPQHF	TGTGCCTGGAGCATTGGACAGGGAGGTCAGCCCCAGCATTTT
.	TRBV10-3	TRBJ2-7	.	CAISDPVASLYEQYF	TGTGCCATCAGCGACCCGGTCGCTTCCCTATACGAGCAGTACTTC
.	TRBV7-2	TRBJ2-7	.	CASSLDPGGTYEQYF	TGTGCCAGCAGCTTAGACCCAGGTGGAACCTACGAGCAGTACTTC
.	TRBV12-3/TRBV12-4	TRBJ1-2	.	CASSFGLGGYTF	TGTGCCAGCAGTTTCGGCCTCGGTGGCTACACCTTC
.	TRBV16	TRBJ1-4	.	CASSNHQATNEKLFF	TGTGCCAGCAGCAACCACCAGGCAACTAATGAAAAACTGTTTTTT
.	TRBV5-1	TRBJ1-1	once	CASSLADNTEAFF	TGCGCCAGCAGCTTGGCCGATAACACTGAAGCTTTCTTT
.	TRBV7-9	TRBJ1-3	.	CASSFGNTIYF	TGTGCCAGCAGCTTTGGAAACACCATATATTTT
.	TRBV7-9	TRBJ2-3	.	CASSTRGDTQYF	TGTGCCAGCAGTACCCGTGGTGATACGCAGTATTTT
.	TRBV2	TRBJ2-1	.	CASGFSYNEQFF	TGTGCCAGCGGGTTTTCCTACAATGAGCAGTTCTTC
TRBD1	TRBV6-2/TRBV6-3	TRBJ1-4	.	CASSSGTGANEKLFF	TGTGCCAGCAGCTCCGGGACAGGGGCTAATGAAAAACTGTTTTTT
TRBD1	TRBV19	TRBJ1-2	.	CASRTLGQGRFNYGYTF	TGTGCCAGTAGAACTTTAGGACAGGGACGATTTAACTATGGCTACACCTTC
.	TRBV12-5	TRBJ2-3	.	CASGLGSTSSTDTQYF	TGTGCTAGTGGTTTGGGATCAACTAGCTCCACAGATACGCAGTATTTT
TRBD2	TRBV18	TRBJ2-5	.	CASSPSQLSGGGGETQYF	TGTGCCAGCTCACCATCGCAATTGAGCGGGGGAGGCGGGGAGACCCAGTACTTC
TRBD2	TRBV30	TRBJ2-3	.	CAWSRFGVAGGKSTDTQYF	TGTGCCTGGAGTCGGTTTGGGGTAGCGGGAGGGAAGAGCACAGATACGCAGTATTTT
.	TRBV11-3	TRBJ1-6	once	CASSSGGGNSPLHF	TGTGCCAGCAGCTCGGGGGGCGGTAATTCACCCCTCCACTTT
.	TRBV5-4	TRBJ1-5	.	CASSREGPGQPQHF	TGTGCCAGCAGCCGAGAGGGACCAGGACAGCCCCAGCATTTT
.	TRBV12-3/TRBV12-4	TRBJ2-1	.	CASSFPGEQFF	TGTGCCAGCAGTTTCCCGGGCGAGCAGTTCTTC
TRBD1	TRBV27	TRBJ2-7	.	CASSSLGQDSVEQYF	TGTGCCAGCAGTTCATTGGGACAGGATTCGGTCGAGCAGTACTTC
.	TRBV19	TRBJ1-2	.	CASSVRVLGYTF	TGTGCCAGTAGCGTACGGGTTCTGGGCTACACCTTC
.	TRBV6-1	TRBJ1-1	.	CASSEDTRGILVFF	TGTGCCAGCAGTGAAGATACCAGGGGTATTCTCGTATTCTTT
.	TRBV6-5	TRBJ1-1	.	CASSESENTEAFF	TGTGCCAGCAGCGAGAGTGAGAACACTGAAGCTTTCTTT
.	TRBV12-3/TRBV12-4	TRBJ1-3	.	CASRSPGNTIYF	TGTGCCAGCCGCTCCCCTGGAAACACCATATATTTT
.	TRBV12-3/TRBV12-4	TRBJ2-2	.	CAFRPVITGELFF	TGTGCCTTCCGCCCAGTCATCACCGGGGAGCTGTTTTTT
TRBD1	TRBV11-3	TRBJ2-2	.	CASSSLQGAGGELFF	TGTGCCAGCAGCTCCCTACAGGGGGCGGGCGGGGAGCTGTTTTTT
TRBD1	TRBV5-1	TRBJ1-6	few	CASSKDRGLSPLHF	TGCGCCAGCAGCAAGGACAGGGGGCTGTCACCCCTCCACTTT
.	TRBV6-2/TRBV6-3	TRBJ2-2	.	CASSSGRGWGTGELFF	TGTGCCAGCAGTTCTGGACGGGGATGGGGCACCGGGGAGCTGTTTTTT
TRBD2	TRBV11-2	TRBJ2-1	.	CASSPLSGRGYNEQFF	TGTGCCAGCAGCCCACTGAGCGGGAGGGGCTACAATGAGCAGTTCTTC
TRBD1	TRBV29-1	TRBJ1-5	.	CSVGRDSQSQHF	TGCAGCGTTGGGCGGGACAGTCAATCCCAGCATTTT
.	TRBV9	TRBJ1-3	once	CASSSGIGNTIYF	TGTGCCAGCAGTTCAGGGATTGGAAACACCATATATTTT
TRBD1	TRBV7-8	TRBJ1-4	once	CASSKMPPQMTGADEKLFF	TGTGCCAGCAGCAAAATGCCCCCCCAAATGACAGGGGCCGATGAAAAACTGTTTTTT
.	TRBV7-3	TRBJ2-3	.	CASSPQGRRTSTDTQYF	TGTGCCAGCAGCCCGCAGGGACGGAGAACAAGCACAGATACGCAGTATTTT
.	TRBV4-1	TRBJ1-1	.	CASSQGPRLNTEAFF	TGCGCCAGCAGCCAAGGACCTCGGTTGAACACTGAAGCTTTCTTT